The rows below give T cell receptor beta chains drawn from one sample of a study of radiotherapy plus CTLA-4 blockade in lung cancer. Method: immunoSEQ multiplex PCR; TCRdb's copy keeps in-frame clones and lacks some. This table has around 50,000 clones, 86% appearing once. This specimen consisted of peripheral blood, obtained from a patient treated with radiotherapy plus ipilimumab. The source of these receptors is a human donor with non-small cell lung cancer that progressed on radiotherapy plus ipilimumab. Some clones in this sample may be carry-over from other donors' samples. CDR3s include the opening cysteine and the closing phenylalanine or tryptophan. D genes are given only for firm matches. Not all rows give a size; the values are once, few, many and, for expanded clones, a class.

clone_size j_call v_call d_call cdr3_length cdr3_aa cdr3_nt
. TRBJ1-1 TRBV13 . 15 CASSSILLGNTEAFF TGTGCCAGCAGCTCCATACTCCTTGGGAACACTGAAGCTTTCTTT
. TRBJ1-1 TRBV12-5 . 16 CASGLVLYGVNTEAFF TGTGCTAGTGGTTTGGTGTTATACGGGGTGAACACTGAAGCTTTCTTT
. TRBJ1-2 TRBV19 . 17 CASSIEPLSTPPGGYTF TGTGCCAGTAGTATAGAGCCCCTCTCGACTCCTCCCGGCGGCTACACCTTC
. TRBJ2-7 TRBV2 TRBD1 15 CASSEGQGASYEQYF TGTGCCAGCAGTGAAGGACAGGGGGCTTCATACGAGCAGTACTTC
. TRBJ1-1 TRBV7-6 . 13 CASSLSLNTEAFF TGTGCCAGCAGCTTGTCCCTAAACACTGAAGCTTTCTTT
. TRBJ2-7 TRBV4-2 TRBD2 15 CASSFTGLAGGEQYF TGTGCCAGCAGCTTTACGGGACTAGCGGGAGGGGAGCAGTACTTC
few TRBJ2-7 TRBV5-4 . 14 CASSFYRENYEQYF TGTGCCAGCAGCTTTTACAGGGAAAATTACGAGCAGTACTTC
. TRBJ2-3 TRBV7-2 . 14 CASSERRARNTQYF TGTGCCAGCAGCGAGCGGAGGGCCCGAAATACGCAGTATTTT
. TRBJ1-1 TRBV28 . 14 CASSFGKLNTEAFF TGTGCCAGCAGTTTCGGGAAACTGAACACTGAAGCTTTCTTT
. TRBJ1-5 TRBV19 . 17 CASSRQWGQKSNQPQHF TGTGCCAGTAGCAGACAGTGGGGGCAAAAGAGCAATCAGCCCCAGCATTTT
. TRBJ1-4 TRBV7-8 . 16 CASSLRSTVGNEKLFF TGTGCCAGCAGCTTACGGTCGACAGTGGGTAATGAAAAACTGTTTTTT
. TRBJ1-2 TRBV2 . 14 CASKRDNANYGYTF TGTGCCAGCAAAAGGGACAATGCGAACTATGGCTACACCTTC
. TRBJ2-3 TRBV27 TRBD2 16 CASSLLERGDIDTQYF TGTGCCAGCAGTTTATTGGAGCGGGGAGACATAGATACGCAGTATTTT
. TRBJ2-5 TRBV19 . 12 CASSIRGETQYF TGTGCCAGTAGTATTCGGGGGGAGACCCAGTACTTC
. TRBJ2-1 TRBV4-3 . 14 CASSQDSSYNEQFF TGCGCCAGCAGCCAAGACAGTTCCTACAATGAGCAGTTCTTC
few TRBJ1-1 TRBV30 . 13 CASLGLGNTEAFF TGTGCCTCACTAGGGTTGGGGAACACTGAAGCTTTCTTT
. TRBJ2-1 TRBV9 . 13 CASSVEKHNEQFF TGTGCCAGCAGCGTAGAAAAGCACAATGAGCAGTTCTTC
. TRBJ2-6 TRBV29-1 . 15 CSVEASYSGANVLTF TGCAGCGTTGAAGCTAGCTACTCTGGGGCCAACGTCCTGACTTTC
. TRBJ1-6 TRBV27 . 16 CASGLLKGHGDSPLHF TGTGCCAGCGGTCTTCTAAAGGGACACGGAGATTCACCCCTCCACTTT
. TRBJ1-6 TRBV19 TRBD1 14 CAVGKDRANSPLHF TGTGCCGTGGGGAAGGACAGGGCTAATTCACCCCTCCACTTT
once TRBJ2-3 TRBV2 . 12 CASSFLTDTQYF TGTGCCAGCAGTTTTCTCACAGATACGCAGTATTTT
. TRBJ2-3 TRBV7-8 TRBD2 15 CASSQPAGVRDTQYF TGTGCCAGCAGCCAACCAGCGGGAGTGCGGGATACGCAGTATTTT
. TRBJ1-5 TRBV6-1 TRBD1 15 CASLIGTGGYQPQHF TGTGCCAGCCTCATAGGGACAGGGGGCTACCAGCCCCAGCATTTT
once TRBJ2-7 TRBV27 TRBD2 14 CASSWGGVPYEQYF TGTGCCAGCAGTTGGGGGGGAGTCCCCTACGAGCAGTACTTC
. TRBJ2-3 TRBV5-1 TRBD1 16 CASSPTTGAFTDTQYF TGCGCCAGCAGCCCAACGACAGGGGCCTTCACAGATACGCAGTATTTT
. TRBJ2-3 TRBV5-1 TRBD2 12 CASSPRGNTQYF TGCGCCAGCAGCCCGCGGGGGAATACGCAGTATTTT
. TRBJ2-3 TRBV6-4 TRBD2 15 CASSEGTSGTDTQYF TGTGCCAGCAGTGAGGGGACTAGCGGCACAGATACGCAGTATTTT
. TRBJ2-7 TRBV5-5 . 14 CASSLTDVPYEQYF TGTGCCAGCAGCTTAACAGACGTTCCCTACGAGCAGTACTTC
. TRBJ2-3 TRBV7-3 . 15 CASSPTWGVTDTQYF TGTGCCAGCAGCCCCACCTGGGGGGTCACAGATACGCAGTATTTT
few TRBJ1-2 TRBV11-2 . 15 CASSSGQSANYGYTF TGTGCCAGCAGCTCCGGACAGTCCGCTAACTATGGCTACACCTTC
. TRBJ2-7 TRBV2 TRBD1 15 CASSDPQGESYEQYF TGTGCCAGCAGTGATCCGCAGGGGGAGTCCTACGAGCAGTACTTC
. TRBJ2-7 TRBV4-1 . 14 CASSQDRSSYEQYF TGCGCCAGCAGCCAAGATCGGAGCTCCTACGAGCAGTACTTC
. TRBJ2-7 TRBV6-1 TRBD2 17 CASSVGLAGGLLGFQDF TGTGCCAGCAGTGTAGGACTAGCGGGAGGTTTATTGGGTTTTCAGGATTTC
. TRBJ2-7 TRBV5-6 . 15 CASSDLRGASGEQYF TGTGCCAGCAGCGACCTCAGGGGGGCGTCGGGGGAGCAGTACTTC
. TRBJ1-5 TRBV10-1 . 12 CASSGTAQPQHF TGCGCCAGCAGTGGGACAGCTCAGCCCCAGCATTTT
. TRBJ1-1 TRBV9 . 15 CASSAALGDKTEAFF TGTGCCAGCAGCGCTGCCCTGGGAGATAAGACTGAAGCTTTCTTT
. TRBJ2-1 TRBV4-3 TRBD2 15 CASSQEASGRFEQFF TGCGCCAGCAGCCAAGAGGCTAGCGGGAGGTTTGAGCAGTTCTTC
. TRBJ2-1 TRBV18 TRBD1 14 CASSQQGADHEQFF TGTGCCAGCTCACAACAGGGGGCTGATCATGAGCAGTTCTTC
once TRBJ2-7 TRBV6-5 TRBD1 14 CASSNRGLTYEQYF TGTGCCAGCAGCAACAGGGGGTTAACCTACGAGCAGTACTTC
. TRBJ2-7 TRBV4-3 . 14 CASSQGGLAYEQYF TGCGCCAGCAGCCAAGGGGGGCTAGCCTACGAGCAGTACTTC
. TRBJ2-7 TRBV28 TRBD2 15 CASTTLSGRAYEQYF TGTGCCAGCACTACCCTCAGCGGGAGGGCCTACGAGCAGTACTTC
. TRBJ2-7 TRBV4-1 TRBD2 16 CASSHPSGSEFYEQYF TGCGCCAGCAGCCATCCCAGCGGGAGCGAATTCTACGAGCAGTACTTC